This TCR beta chain originates from a study of blood T cell repertoires in COVID-19. Overall study: T cells, B-cell-depleted T cells, or PBMCs provided the cDNA or gDNA that served as material.

The protocol was immunoSEQ multiplex PCR, while the TCRdb copy is restricted to in-frame clones and leaves out a portion. The table lists approximately 300,000 clones, about 85% of them singletons. This CDR3 is 15 amino acids long. The V gene end was trimmed by 6 bases and the J gene end by 7 bases; junction bases not matched to a gene: 9. The germline gives CDR1 MGHRA, CDR2 YSYEKL. The chain is built from TRBV4-1 and TRBJ2-3; 11 bases line up with TRBD1. The sample was peripheral blood. The origin of this receptor is a man between 18 and 35 years old with active or convalescent COVID-19. CDR3 DNA sequence: TGCGCCAGCAGAACGGGACAGGGGGTTTTAAATACGCAGTATTTT. Protein product: CASRTGQGVLNTQYF.